This entry lists 13 T cell receptor beta chains sequenced from one sample in a study of blood T cell repertoires in COVID-19. Produced via immunoSEQ multiplex PCR; TCRdb's table is partial and in-frame only. The sample includes about 75,000 clones, almost 90% of them seen just once. Sequencing used peripheral blood. These receptors originate from a human donor in a cohort sampled during active COVID-19.

This chain connects TRBV2 to TRBJ1-5, with D uncertain. The CDR3 has 14 amino acids. CDR1 is SNHLY, CDR2 FYNNEI, per germline. Trimming cost V 4 bases and J 6 bases, with 13 bases left between them. The CDR3, as DNA: TGTGCCAGCAGTGCTCGAGGGAAGTTTCAGCCCCAGCATTTT. Translated, it gives CASSARGKFQPQHF.

This clone has a handful of counts. The chain is built from TRBV5-6 and TRBJ2-7, with D possibly being TRBD1 (7 bases). CDR1 and CDR2 from the germline V gene are SGHDT and YYEEEE. V lost 0 bases, J lost 4 bases, and 11 bases lay in between. The CDR3 contains 14 residues. This chain's CDR3 is CASSLAGGNYEQYF. The CDR3 coding sequence is TGTGCCAGCAGCTTGGCAGGGGGGAATTACGAGCAGTACTTC.

The chain links TRBV7-2 to TRBJ1-4; no definite D call. The CDR3 spans 15 residues. Trimming pared 5 bases from V and 5 bases from J, leaving 15 bases between. In germline, CDR1 is SGHTA, CDR2 FQGNSA. The CDR3 coding sequence is TGTGCCAGCAGCCCAAAGCGGGGAGGCAATGAAAAACTGTTTTTT. Its protein is CASSPKRGGNEKLFF.

The CDR3 DNA reads as TGTGCCAGCGGACGGGGGGTGGGCGGTACGCAGTATTTT. Residues: CASGRGVGGTQYF. The rearrangement uses TRBV12-3 or TRBV12-4 and TRBJ2-3; 7 bases fit TRBD2. The CDR3 runs 13 residues. Trimming cost V 8 bases and J 8 bases; bases outside gene matches: 10.

The chain employs TRBV2 and TRBJ1-5, with D possibly TRBD1 on 6 matching bases. Trimming shortened V by 2 bases and J by 5 bases, and 13 bases separated the two germline ends. The CDR3 runs 15 residues. The germline gives CDR1 SNHLY, CDR2 FYNNEI. The CDR3 region has the DNA TGTGCCAGCAGTGAAAAAGCAGGGGAGTATCAGCCCCAGCATTTT. This translates into CASSEKAGEYQPQHF.

This CDR3 reads CASSFGLNTEAFF. Here the CDR3 DNA reads TGTGCCAGCAGTTTTGGGCTGAACACTGAAGCTTTCTTT. The rearrangement joins TRBV27 to TRBJ1-1, with D unresolved. This CDR3 spans 13 amino acids. Germline lookup yields CDR1 MNHEY and CDR2 SMNVEV (reference sequence). Trimming cost V 3 bases and J 0 bases, with 5 bases left between them.

V usage is TRBV30 and J usage is TRBJ1-4; 10 nucleotides align to TRBD1. The length of the CDR3 is 17 residues. CDR1 is GTSNPN and CDR2 is SVGIG in the germline V gene (reference sequence). Unmatched junction bases numbered 8, after V lost 0 bases and J lost 4 bases. The CDR3 coding sequence is TGTGCCTGGAGTGTAGGTTGGGACAGGGGTTTTAATGAAAAACTGTTTTTT. Its translation is CAWSVGWDRGFNEKLFF.

The chain joins TRBV9 to TRBJ2-1; TRBD2 might be the D (6 bases). The CDR3 length is 15 residues. Trimming took 1 base from V and 3 from J, leaving 11 bases between them. CDR1 SGDLS and CDR2 YYNGEE come from the germline V gene. The CDR3 DNA follows: TGTGCCAGCAGCGTAAGCGGGCCTGACTACAATGAGCAGTTCTTC. Its protein is CASSVSGPDYNEQFF.

The V gene is TRBV9, the J gene TRBJ2-2, with D possibly matching TRBD2 (6 bases). The V and J ends lost 0 bases and 1 base respectively, with 10 bases between them. The CDR3 has 16 residues. CDR1 SGDLS and CDR2 YYNGEE come from the germline V gene. The CDR3 DNA sequence: TGTGCCAGCAGCGTAGCTCAGGGAGGGAACACCGGGGAGCTGTTTTTT. Encoded protein: CASSVAQGGNTGELFF.

This sequence joins TRBV2 and TRBJ2-2; D may be TRBD1 (5 bases). This CDR3 contains 12 residues. Germline assignment: CDR1 SNHLY and CDR2 FYNNEI. V shed 6 bases and J shed 9 bases, with 11 bases lying between them. The chain's CDR3 is CASSDGHRELFF. In nucleotides, the CDR3 is TGTGCCAGCAGCGACGGACACCGGGAGCTGTTTTTT.

V is TRBV18 and J is TRBJ2-7; the match to TRBD1 covers 9 bases. The CDR3 contains 15 residues. Germline V CDR1 and CDR2: KGHSH, LQKENI. V was pared by 1 base and J by 5 bases, with 6 bases of the junction left unmatched. CDR3 in DNA: TGTGCCAGCTCACCACTAGGACAGGGGAACCACGAGCAGTACTTC. As protein: CASSPLGQGNHEQYF.

The genes are TRBV7-8 and TRBJ1-5, with 7 positions matching TRBD1. Germline V lookup: CDR1 SGHVS, CDR2 FQNEAQ. This CDR3 spans 18 amino acids. Trimming took 5 bases from V and 0 from J; bases not matched to a gene: 13. The CDR3: CASSPIRTGRYSNQPQHF. CDR3 DNA: TGTGCCAGCAGCCCAATCCGGACAGGCCGATATAGCAATCAGCCCCAGCATTTT.

The J gene is TRBJ1-3, the V gene TRBV29-1; maybe TRBD1 (6 bases). The germline V gene has CDR1 SQVTM and CDR2 ANQGSEA. This CDR3 is built from 14 residues. V was shortened by 7 bases and J by 2 bases, with 15 bases between the two germline ends. The CDR3 coding sequence is TGCAGCGCTGACTCCGGGACAACTGGAAACACCATATATTTT. This translates into CSADSGTTGNTIYF.